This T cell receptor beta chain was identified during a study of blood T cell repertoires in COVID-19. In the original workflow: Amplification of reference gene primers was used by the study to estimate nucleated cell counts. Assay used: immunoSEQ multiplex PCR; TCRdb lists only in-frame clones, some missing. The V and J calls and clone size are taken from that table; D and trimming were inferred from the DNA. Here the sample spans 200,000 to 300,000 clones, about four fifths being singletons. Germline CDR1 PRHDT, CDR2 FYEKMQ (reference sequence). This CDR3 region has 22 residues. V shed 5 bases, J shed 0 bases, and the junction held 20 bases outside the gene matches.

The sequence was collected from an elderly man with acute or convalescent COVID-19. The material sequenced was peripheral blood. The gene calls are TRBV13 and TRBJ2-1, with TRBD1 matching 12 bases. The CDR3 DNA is TGTGCCAGCAGCCCTAACCGTCCCGGGACAGGGGGCGTGTTGACCTCCTACAATGAGCAGTTCTTC. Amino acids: CASSPNRPGTGGVLTSYNEQFF.